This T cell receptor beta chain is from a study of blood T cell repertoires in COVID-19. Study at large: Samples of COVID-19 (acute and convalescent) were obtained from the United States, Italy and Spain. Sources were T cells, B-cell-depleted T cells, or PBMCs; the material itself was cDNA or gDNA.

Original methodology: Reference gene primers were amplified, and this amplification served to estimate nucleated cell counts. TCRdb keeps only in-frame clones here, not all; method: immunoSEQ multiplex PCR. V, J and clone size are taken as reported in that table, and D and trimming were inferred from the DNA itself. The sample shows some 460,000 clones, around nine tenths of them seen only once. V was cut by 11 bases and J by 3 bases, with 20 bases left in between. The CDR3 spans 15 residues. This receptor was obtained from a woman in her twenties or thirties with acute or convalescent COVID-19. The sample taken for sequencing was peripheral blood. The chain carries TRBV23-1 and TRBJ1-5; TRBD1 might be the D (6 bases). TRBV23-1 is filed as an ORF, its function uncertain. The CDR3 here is CAVHRDPSSNQPQHF. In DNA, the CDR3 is TGCGCCGTGCACAGGGACCCAAGTTCCAATCAGCCCCAGCATTTT.